The 30 T cell receptor beta chains in this list originate from one sample, sequenced in a study. One entry per CDR3 protein results from TCRdb running MiXCR on the 5' RACE reads. This sample yields approximately 6,300 distinct CDR3 sequences, of which 69% are seen a single time; 3.9% belongs to the top ten. Sequencing used memory CD4+ T cells sorted from a lymph node. Subset of the sample: memory CD4+ T cells, CD4+CD45RO+CD25-. Source of these receptors: a female donor with breast cancer.

In its sample, this clonotype was seen a few times. The chain has TRBV7-8 and TRBJ1-2; D perhaps matches TRBD1 (6 bases). V was trimmed by 1 base and J by 13 bases, leaving 16 bases between them. Germline CDR1 and CDR2: SGHVS and FQNEAQ. This CDR3 spans 13 amino acids. DNA of the CDR3: TGTGCCAGCAGCTTAGTTGCAGGGGACTACCTCACCTTC. Its protein is CASSLVAGDYLTF.

The J gene is TRBJ2-3, the V gene TRBV20-1, with 8 positions matching TRBD2. Per germline, CDR1 DFQATT and CDR2 SNEGSKA (reference sequence). Trimming at V came to 3 bases and at J to 1 base, leaving 12 bases not matched to a gene. This CDR3 has 17 residues. The CDR3 nucleotides read TGCAGTGCTAGCCCCTTTGGTGCGGGAGGAGGCACAGATACGCAGTATTTT. This sequence encodes CSASPFGAGGGTDTQYF.

The chain carries TRBV20-1 and TRBJ1-1, with D unclear. The CDR3 consists of 13 residues. Germline assignment: CDR1 DFQATT and CDR2 SNEGSKA (reference sequence). V was clipped by 3 bases and J by 1 base, with 9 bases between them. CDR3 in amino acids: CSARYEWNTEAFF. CDR3 sequence (DNA): TGCAGTGCTAGGTACGAGTGGAACACTGAAGCTTTCTTT.

The chain recombines TRBV7-9 with TRBJ1-6; TRBD1 agrees at 9 bases. Germline trimming cut 4 bases from V and 10 bases from J; bases unmatched to any gene: 8. Germline CDR1 SEHNR, CDR2 FQNEAQ (reference sequence). This CDR3 region has 15 residues. CDR3 DNA: TGTGCCAGCAGCTCAGATGGGACAGGGACATCACCCCTCCACTTT. It is translated as CASSSDGTGTSPLHF.

The V call is TRBV5-1, the J call TRBJ2-2; D ambiguous. The ends were cut back, 0 bases at V and 7 bases at J, with 4 bases in the middle. Looked up from germline, CDR1 is SGHRS and CDR2 is YFSETQ. This CDR3 comprises 12 residues. CDR3 DNA sequence: TGCGCCAGCAGCTTGGACGTCGGGGAGCTGTTTTTT. It encodes CASSLDVGELFF.

The chain uses TRBV7-8 and TRBJ2-5, with TRBD2 as a possible D gene (5 bases). The CDR3 loop spans 13 amino acids. The germline V and J ends were trimmed by 1 base and 9 bases, with 12 bases remaining between them. The germline V gene has CDR1 SGHVS and CDR2 FQNEAQ. CDR3 in DNA: TGTGCCAGCAGCTTAGGAGGAGGTGGGGCCCAGTACTTC. The encoded protein is CASSLGGGGAQYF.

The gene calls are TRBV20-1 and TRBJ2-3; D is perhaps TRBD1 (6 bases). The CDR3 contains 13 residues. Germline CDR1 is DFQATT and CDR2 is SNEGSKA (reference sequence). The V gene lost 0 bases and the J gene lost 4 bases, with 8 bases spanning the gap. The CDR3 sequence is CSARDPGADTQYF. Written as DNA, the CDR3 is TGCAGTGCTAGAGATCCAGGGGCAGATACGCAGTATTTT.

The CDR3 reads CAISEIWGQGHYEQYF. CDR3 nucleotide sequence: TGTGCCATCAGTGAGATCTGGGGACAGGGTCACTACGAGCAGTACTTC. This chain uses TRBV10-3 with TRBJ2-7; 9 nucleotides match TRBD1. V dropped 2 bases and J dropped 3; count of bases not matched to a gene: 8. Germline lookup yields CDR1 ENHRY and CDR2 SYGVKD. The CDR3 spans 16 residues.

This chain uses TRBV20-1 with TRBJ2-1; TRBD1 agrees at 7 bases. The CDR3 extends over 14 amino acids. V was clipped by 6 bases and J by 5 bases; unmatched bases: 10. Germline lookup yields CDR1 DFQATT and CDR2 SNEGSKA (reference sequence). The CDR3 DNA follows: TGCAGTGCGACTGCCGGGACAGCCAACAATGAGCAGTTCTTC. Protein: CSATAGTANNEQFF.

The chain carries TRBV28 and TRBJ2-7, with D maybe TRBD1 (6 bases). CDR1 is MDHEN, CDR2 SYDVKM, per germline. With 7 bases removed from V and 4 bases from J, the gap between germline ends came to 14 bases. The CDR3 runs 13 residues. This chain's CDR3 is CASNLGQSYEQYF. The DNA of the CDR3 is TGTGCCAGCAACCTCGGACAGAGTTACGAGCAGTACTTC.

The gene calls are TRBV5-1 and TRBJ2-3; 9 bases map to TRBD2. The germline V gene has CDR1 SGHRS and CDR2 YFSETQ. Germline trimming cut 0 bases from V and 3 bases from J; bases unmatched to any gene: 5. The CDR3 totals 16 residues. The CDR3 sequence: CASSLAGLAGTDTQYF. CDR3 nucleotide sequence: TGCGCCAGCAGCTTGGCCGGGCTAGCGGGAACAGATACGCAGTATTTT.

CDR3 residues: CASSSLPSGQGLWETQYF. In DNA, the CDR3 is TGTGCCAGCAGCTCCCTCCCGTCCGGACAGGGGCTCTGGGAGACCCAGTACTTC. The V call is TRBV7-6, the J call TRBJ2-5, with 9 bases fitting TRBD1. Per germline, CDR1 SGHVS and CDR2 FNYEAQ. The length of the CDR3 is 18 residues. V was pared by 4 bases and J by 5 bases, with 17 bases of the junction left unmatched.

This clonotype was recorded a few times. Because the CDR3's place on the DNA is in doubt, the DNA is left out and the CDR3 is given as listed by TCRdb. The chain recombines TRBV12-3 or TRBV12-4 with TRBJ1-5; the DNA was not compared with TRBD1, the D call given in the table. The CDR3 extends over 14 residues, inclusive of both ends. CDR3 amino acids: CASSSSTGAQPQHF.

This clonotype has only one observation. V gene TRBV29-1 combines with J gene TRBJ1-4, with D unresolved. The CDR3 runs to 15 residues. Germline-derived CDR1 and CDR2 are SQVTM and ANQGSEA. Deletions cut 5 bases from V and 0 bases from J, with 13 bases between. The CDR3 DNA sequence: TGCAGCGTTTCTTTGGCCTCTGCAACTAATGAAAAACTGTTTTTT. This codes for CSVSLASATNEKLFF.

V and J are TRBV5-6 and TRBJ1-2; D gene uncertain. This CDR3 is 12 amino acids long. CDR1 and CDR2 (germline): SGHDT, YYEEEE. V gave up 2 bases and J gave up 5 bases, with 7 bases separating them. CDR3 amino acids: CASSLSAYGYTF. As DNA, the CDR3 is TGTGCCAGCAGCTTAAGTGCATATGGCTACACCTTC.

A single count supports this clonotype. The chain recombines TRBV4-1 with TRBJ2-7; 9 bases fit TRBD1. J gave up 4 bases and V 1 base, and 5 bases lay outside the gene matches. The germline V gene has CDR1 MGHRA and CDR2 YSYEKL. This CDR3 is built from 15 residues. CDR3 in DNA: TGCGCCAGCAGCCAAGGGACAGGGGTGACTTACGAGCAGTACTTC. Translated: CASSQGTGVTYEQYF.

The V and J genes are TRBV27 and TRBJ2-1; D perhaps matches TRBD2 (5 bases). CDR3 length equals 17 residues. From germline, CDR1 is MNHEY and CDR2 SMNVEV (reference sequence). Trimming cost V 5 bases and J 5 bases, with 22 bases left between them. The CDR3 DNA reads as TGTGCCAGCAGTCCCCGAGGCGGGCGGTTGGGGAACAATGAGCAGTTCTTC. Its protein is CASSPRGGRLGNNEQFF.

There are a few counts of this clonotype. The chain uses TRBV12-3 or TRBV12-4 and TRBJ2-3, with 10 bases aligning to TRBD2. The CDR3 contains 17 residues. The V segment lost 4 bases and the J segment 1 base; nucleotides outside the gene matches: 8. The CDR3, as DNA: TGTGCCAGCAGTTACGGAGGGCTAGCGGGGGGCACAGATACGCAGTATTTT. Residues: CASSYGGLAGGTDTQYF.

The gene calls are TRBV4-1 and TRBJ1-2; no clear D gene. Trimming removed 1 base at V and 1 base at J, with 10 bases between. The CDR3 runs to 15 residues. The germline V gene encodes CDR1 MGHRA and CDR2 YSYEKL. CDR3 sequence: CASSQAVNVNYGYTF. The CDR3 DNA sequence: TGCGCCAGCAGCCAAGCGGTGAATGTTAACTATGGCTACACCTTC.

The chain combines TRBV6-1 with TRBJ2-7, with D perhaps TRBD2 (5 bases). The CDR3 spans 16 residues. V lost 6 bases and J 2 bases, leaving 20 bases between the germline ends. CDR1 and CDR2 from the germline V gene are MNHNS and SASEGT. CDR3 DNA sequence: TGTGCCAGCAGATTTGGCTTTGGGAGTACGACCTACGAGCAGTACTTC. Amino acid sequence: CASRFGFGSTTYEQYF.

V is TRBV12-3 or TRBV12-4 and J is TRBJ2-1, with TRBD2 identical over 9 bases. This CDR3 has 14 amino acids. The trim removed 3 bases at V and 6 bases at J, leaving 3 bases unmatched. The CDR3 bases are TGTGCCAGCAGTTTTCGACTAGCGGCCAATGAGCAGTTCTTC. Translation: CASSFRLAANEQFF.

There are a few counts of this clonotype. This chain uses TRBV6-1 with TRBJ2-2, with TRBD1 identical over 7 bases. The germline CDR1 and CDR2 sequences are MNHNS and SASEGT. Germline trimming cut 8 bases from V and 6 bases from J; bases unmatched to any gene: 6. The CDR3 runs 13 residues. The CDR3 protein is CASQDRVSGELFF. The DNA for the CDR3 is TGTGCCAGCCAAGACAGGGTATCCGGGGAGCTGTTTTTT.

In its sample, this clonotype was seen once. Germline is not matched at one junction end, which may reflect a read error. The gene calls are TRBV12-3 or TRBV12-4 and TRBJ2-5; TRBD1 matches 8 bases. CDR3 length: 15 amino acids. The CDR3 region is CASSSDWTGKETQYF. The CDR3 coding sequence is TGTGCCAGCAGTTCCGATTGGACAGGGAAAGAGACCCAATACTTC.

This clonotype was seen a few times. V usage is TRBV5-1 and J usage is TRBJ1-5, with D perhaps matching TRBD1 (5 bases). Germline CDR1 SGHRS, CDR2 YFSETQ. The ends were cut back, 1 base at V and 3 bases at J, with 11 bases in the middle. This CDR3 comprises 15 residues. As DNA, the CDR3 is TGCGCCAGCAGCTTGATGGGGGGTGACAATCAGCCCCAGCATTTT. The encoded protein is CASSLMGGDNQPQHF.

The V gene is TRBV6-1, the J gene TRBJ2-3; tentatively, D is TRBD2 (6 bases). CDR1 and CDR2 (germline): MNHNS, SASEGT. This CDR3 spans 14 amino acids. The V end lost 6 bases, the J end lost 2 bases, and 12 bases lay between the germline ends. The CDR3 is CASRLTSSTDTQYF. The CDR3 nucleotides read TGTGCCAGCAGGCTGACTAGTTCCACAGATACGCAGTATTTT.

J is TRBJ2-3 and V is TRBV20-1; 7 positions agree with TRBD1. The CDR3 sequence is 16 residues long. Germline V gene sequence: CDR1 DFQATT, CDR2 SNEGSKA (reference sequence). J lost 0 bases, V lost 0 bases, and 6 bases had no gene match. CDR3 sequence: CSARDRGTSSTDTQYF. The CDR3 nucleotides are TGCAGTGCTAGAGACAGGGGGACATCTAGCACAGATACGCAGTATTTT.

About this clonotype: An end of the junction differs from the germline gene, which may be a read error. The chain recombines TRBV12-3 or TRBV12-4 with TRBJ1-1; D gene ambiguous. The CDR3 has 14 amino acids. The CDR3 protein is CASNTRGRHTDAFF. For the CDR3, the DNA is TGTGCCAGCAATACTAGAGGGAGGCACACTGATGCTTTCTTT.

This clonotype showed up just once. The junction departs from germline at one end; a sequencing error may be responsible. This chain joins TRBV20-1 and TRBJ2-5; maybe TRBD2 (6 bases). The germline CDR1 and CDR2 sequences are DFQATT and SNEGSKA (reference sequence). The CDR3 consists of 13 residues. The CDR3 region is CSATSTSGEAQYF. For the CDR3, the DNA is TGCAGTGCTACAAGTACTTCGGGAGAGGCCCAGTACTTC.

J is TRBJ2-1 and V is TRBV12-3 or TRBV12-4; D is perhaps TRBD1 or TRBD2 (5 bases each). V was trimmed by 6 bases and J by 2 bases, leaving 17 bases between them. The CDR3 has 16 residues. CDR3 in amino acids: CASSPGRGVPYNEQFF. The CDR3 coding sequence is TGTGCCAGCAGCCCCGGCAGAGGGGTTCCCTACAATGAGCAGTTCTTC.

The CDR3 bases are TGTGCCAGCAGCTACTTCGGGTTGCACTTCTTC. Its protein product is CASSYFGLHFF. This chain connects TRBV6-1 to TRBJ2-1; D call uncertain. Germline V gene lookup returns CDR1 MNHNS and CDR2 SASEGT. The CDR3 length is 11 residues. The V and J ends lost 6 bases and 16 bases respectively, with 16 bases between them.